The 15 T cell receptor beta chains given below trace back to one sample, sequenced in a study of blood T cell repertoires in COVID-19 (dated by TCRdb to 2018 to 2020). Library prep was done by the immunoSEQ multiplex PCR assay. This is the immuneACCESS table as TCRdb keeps it, with only in-frame sequences that have V and J called. A part of the clones is gone; compared with another copy, unresolved V genes explain less than half, and the rest is unexplained. For this sample the table gives about 49,000 clones, of which roughly four fifths were detected only once. Roughly 2.6% of the sample comes from the top ten. Sequenced sample: peripheral blood. These receptors all stem from a woman aged 60-75 years with acute or convalescent COVID-19.

The V call is TRBV27, the J call TRBJ2-3; perhaps TRBD1 as D (6 bases). The CDR3 sequence is 15 residues long. Trimming stripped 5 bases from V and 4 bases from J, with 16 bases between. The germline gives CDR1 MNHEY, CDR2 SMNVEV (reference sequence). CDR3 sequence reads: CASSVTGIGADTQYF. In nucleotides, the CDR3 is TGTGCCAGCAGTGTTACAGGGATTGGCGCAGATACGCAGTATTTT.

The V gene is TRBV28, the J gene TRBJ2-7; D is ambiguous. V lost 10 bases and J lost 7, with 14 bases in between. Germline V gives CDR1 MDHEN, CDR2 SYDVKM. CDR3 size: 11 residues. The CDR3 is CATLRSREQYF. CDR3 nucleotides: TGTGCCACCCTGAGGTCTAGAGAGCAGTACTTC.

The chain links TRBV3-1 (or the pseudogene TRBV3-2) to TRBJ2-6, with 10 bases matching TRBD1. V was pared by 4 bases and J by 0 bases, with 3 bases of the junction left unmatched. Germline lookup yields CDR1 LGHDT and CDR2 YNNKEL (reference sequence). The CDR3 is 17 amino acids. The CDR3 region has the DNA TGTGCCAGCAGCCCCCGGACAGGGGGCTCTGGGGCCAACGTCCTGACTTTC. Translating gives CASSPRTGGSGANVLTF.

The V and J genes are TRBV29-1 and TRBJ2-5, with TRBD2 as a possible D gene (6 bases). CDR3 size: 11 residues. The germline V and J ends were trimmed by 5 bases and 5 bases, with 9 bases remaining between them. Germline assignment: CDR1 SQVTM and CDR2 ANQGSEA. The CDR3 sequence: CSVTRGETQYF. CDR3 sequence (DNA): TGCAGCGTTACCCGGGGGGAGACCCAGTACTTC.

This chain connects TRBV7-9 to TRBJ2-7; D perhaps matches TRBD1 (5 bases). The CDR3 spans 13 residues. From germline, CDR1 is SEHNR and CDR2 FQNEAQ (reference sequence). V lost 0 bases and J 7 bases, leaving 10 bases between the germline ends. Written as DNA, the CDR3 is TGTGCCAGCAGCTTAGCGACATCAGGGGAGCAGTACTTC. This gives the protein CASSLATSGEQYF.

The chain uses TRBV19 and TRBJ2-7; 10 positions match TRBD1. Germline lookup yields CDR1 LNHDA and CDR2 SQIVND (reference sequence). J was trimmed by 2 bases and V by 5 bases; bases with no gene match: 3. The CDR3 totals 14 residues. CDR3 sequence: CASSWGQGPYEQYF. The CDR3 DNA is TGTGCCAGTAGTTGGGGACAGGGGCCCTACGAGCAGTACTTC. Variable domain in full (rest from reference TRBV19 and TRBJ2-7): DGGITQSPKYLFRKEGQNVTLSCEQNLNHDAMYWYRQDPGQGLRLIYYSQIVNDFQKGDIAEGYSVSREKKESFPLTVTSAQKNPTAFYLCASSWGQGPYEQYFGPGTRLTVT.

The chain recombines TRBV2 with TRBJ2-1; 10 bases match TRBD2. CDR3 length: 15 amino acids. Trimming at V came to 4 bases and at J to 5 bases, leaving 5 bases not matched to a gene. The germline V gene encodes CDR1 SNHLY and CDR2 FYNNEI. CDR3 loop: CASSGLAGGDNEQFF. CDR3 sequence (DNA): TGTGCCAGCAGTGGGTTAGCGGGGGGTGACAATGAGCAGTTCTTC. The full variable domain, in which reference TRBV2 and TRBJ2-1 provide the parts outside the CDR3, is EPEVTQTPSHQVTQMGQEVILRCVPISNHLYFYWYRQILGQKVEFLVSFYNNEISEKSEIFDDQFSVERPDGSNFTLKIRSTKLEDSAMYFCASSGLAGGDNEQFFGPGTRLTVL.

This clone appeared a few times. The J gene is TRBJ1-1, the V gene TRBV5-1, with D maybe TRBD1 (5 bases). CDR3 length equals 14 residues. Per the germline V gene, CDR1 is SGHRS and CDR2 is YFSETQ. With 3 bases removed from V and 5 bases from J, the gap between germline ends came to 14 bases. This CDR3 is CASSSTVSDTEAFF. CDR3 nucleotides: TGCGCCAGCAGCTCGACAGTTTCGGATACTGAAGCTTTCTTT.

The chain uses TRBV15 and TRBJ2-1; 8 bases agree with TRBD2. CDR1 and CDR2 from the germline V gene are LNHNV and YYDKDF (reference sequence). CDR3 length: 17 amino acids. V lost 0 bases and J lost 7; bases outside the gene matches: 11. CDR3 amino acids: CATSRDRGGTRVNEQFF. The CDR3 coding sequence is TGTGCCACCAGCAGAGATCGCGGGGGGACTAGGGTTAATGAGCAGTTCTTC.

This rearrangement joins TRBV4-2 to TRBJ1-3; no reliable D call. Trimming took off 0 bases at V and 0 bases at J, with 12 bases between the two ends. Germline V lookup: CDR1 LGHNA, CDR2 YNFKEQ. This CDR3 region has 17 residues. The CDR3 nucleotides read TGTGCCAGCAGCCAAGATCGGGCGGGGAGCTCTGGAAACACCATATATTTT. This codes for CASSQDRAGSSGNTIYF.

This sequence joins TRBV4-2 and TRBJ2-7, with 11 bases fitting TRBD1. Trimming at V came to 1 base and at J to 2 bases, leaving 10 bases not matched to a gene. CDR3 size: 18 residues. Germline values: CDR1 LGHNA, CDR2 YNFKEQ. The CDR3 coding sequence is TGTGCCAGCAGCCAAGGGATGTTGGGACAGGGGGTTGCCTACGAGCAGTACTTC. Translated: CASSQGMLGQGVAYEQYF.

The rearrangement uses TRBV4-1 and TRBJ1-3, with 12 bases identical to TRBD1. V lost 3 bases and J lost 1; bases outside the gene matches: 13. The CDR3 is made up of 20 amino acids. Germline CDR1 and CDR2: MGHRA and YSYEKL. CDR3 sequence (DNA): TGCGCCAGCAGCCACGGAGCTATCAGGGACAGGGGGCAGTCTGGAAACACCATATATTTT. Its protein product is CASSHGAIRDRGQSGNTIYF.

The rearrangement links TRBV9 to TRBJ1-1; 7 bases align to TRBD1. CDR3 length: 16 amino acids. Germline V gene lookup returns CDR1 SGDLS and CDR2 YYNGEE. V was pared by 0 bases and J by 0 bases, with 5 bases of the junction left unmatched. CDR3 residues: CASSVVKGGMNTEAFF. As DNA, the CDR3 is TGTGCCAGCAGCGTAGTAAAAGGGGGCATGAACACTGAAGCTTTCTTT.

Here the CDR3 reads CASSLRTSGDNIQYF. The CDR3 DNA follows: TGCGCCAGCAGCCTCAGGACTAGCGGGGACAACATTCAGTACTTC. This chain joins TRBV5-1 and TRBJ2-4; 12 nucleotides align to TRBD2. Trimming at V came to 4 bases and at J to 7 bases, leaving 6 bases not matched to a gene. The CDR3 extends over 15 amino acids. Germline lookup yields CDR1 SGHRS and CDR2 YFSETQ.

This chain joins TRBV5-1 and TRBJ2-2, with 8 bases identical to TRBD1. CDR1 and CDR2 (germline): SGHRS, YFSETQ. The CDR3 runs 17 residues. The V and J ends lost 4 bases and 2 bases, in that order; junction bases with no gene match: 10. CDR3 sequence (DNA): TGCGCCAGCAGCAAACAGGGGGGCTCGGTTAACACCGGGGAGCTGTTTTTT. Residues: CASSKQGGSVNTGELFF. Full variable domain (remainder filled in from reference TRBV5-1 and TRBJ2-2): KAGVTQTPRYLIKTRGQQVTLSCSPISGHRSVSWYQQTPGQGLQFLFEYFSETQRNKGNFPGRFSGRQFSNSRSEMNVSTLELGDSALYLCASSKQGGSVNTGELFFGEGSRLTVL.